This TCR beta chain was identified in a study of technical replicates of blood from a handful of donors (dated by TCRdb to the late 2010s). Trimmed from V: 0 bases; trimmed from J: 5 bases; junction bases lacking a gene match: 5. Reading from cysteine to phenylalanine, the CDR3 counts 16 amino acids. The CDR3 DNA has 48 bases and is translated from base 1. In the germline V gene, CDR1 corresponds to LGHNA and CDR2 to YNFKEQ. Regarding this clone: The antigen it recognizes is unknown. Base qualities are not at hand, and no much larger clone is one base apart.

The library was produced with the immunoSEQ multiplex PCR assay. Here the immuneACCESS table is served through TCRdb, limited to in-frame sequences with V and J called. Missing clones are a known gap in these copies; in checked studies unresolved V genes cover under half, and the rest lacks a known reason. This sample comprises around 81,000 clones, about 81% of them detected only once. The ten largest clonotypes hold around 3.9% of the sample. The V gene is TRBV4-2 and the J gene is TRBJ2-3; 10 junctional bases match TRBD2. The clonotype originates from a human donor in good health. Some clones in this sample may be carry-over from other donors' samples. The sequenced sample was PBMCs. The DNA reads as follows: TGTGCCAGCAGCCAAGAAGCTAGCGGGGGAGGAGATACGCAGTATTTT. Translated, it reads CASSQEASGGGDTQYF.